The 24 T cell receptor beta chains presented below share a single source sample, sequenced in a study of CD8+ T cells in alopecia areata (dated by TCRdb to 2016 to 2019). The label giving this sample's time point can be read as: around 24 weeks on oral tofacitinib. In the paper's terms, the treatment or condition label means: oral pan-JAK inhibitor, 5-10 mg twice daily. Receptor libraries were prepared by the immunoSEQ multiplex PCR assay. RNA was extracted from all samples and reverse transcribed into cDNA, which served as template for TCR sequencing. TCRdb retrieved this table from immuneACCESS and kept in-frame rearrangements only. Not all clones are present; in checked studies, unresolved V genes account for under half, and no reason is known for the remainder. The table for this sample lists about 100,000 clones; roughly 84% of them were counted only once. Of the sample, roughly 23% is held by the ten largest clones.

The sequenced sample was CD8+ T cells sorted from blood, obtained at week 24, from a patient treated with tofacitinib. The receptors here all came from a human donor with alopecia areata.

The V and J genes are TRBV27 and TRBJ2-2; a possible D gene is TRBD1 (6 bases). V lost 8 bases to trimming and J lost 6 bases, with 13 bases between them. Germline lookup yields CDR1 MNHEY and CDR2 SMNVEV (reference sequence). This CDR3 is built from 13 residues. The CDR3 sequence is CASGLRGSGELFF. The CDR3 coding sequence is TGTGCCAGCGGGCTCAGGGGATCCGGGGAGCTGTTTTTT.

The J gene is TRBJ2-7, the V gene TRBV6-1; no clear D gene. Germline CDR1 and CDR2: MNHNS and SASEGT. Trimming shortened V by 2 bases and J by 5 bases, and 7 bases separated the two germline ends. CDR3 length equals 12 residues. CDR3 sequence (DNA): TGTGCCAGCAGTGAACGCAGTGACGAGCAGTACTTC. Protein: CASSERSDEQYF.

The rearrangement joins TRBV7-9 to TRBJ1-5; D unresolved. V was trimmed by 1 base and J by 0 bases, leaving 7 bases between them. CDR1 is SEHNR, CDR2 FQNEAQ, per germline (reference sequence). CDR3 length: 15 amino acids. This CDR3 is CASSLGRYSNQPQHF. CDR3 coding DNA: TGTGCCAGCAGCTTAGGAAGGTATAGCAATCAGCCCCAGCATTTT.

The chain joins TRBV6-5 to TRBJ1-1, with 9 bases aligning to TRBD1. The CDR3 sequence is 16 residues long. Unmatched junction bases numbered 9, after V lost 6 bases and J lost 1 base. From germline, CDR1 is MNHEY and CDR2 SVGAGI. CDR3 loop: CASSYIAGQGNTEAFF. The CDR3 DNA follows: TGTGCCAGCAGCTACATAGCGGGACAGGGGAACACTGAAGCTTTCTTT.

This chain uses TRBV4-1 with TRBJ2-1; 7 nucleotides align to TRBD2. V lost 3 bases, J lost 5 bases, and 7 bases stayed unmatched. The CDR3 is 15 residues long. From germline, CDR1 is MGHRA and CDR2 YSYEKL. The CDR3 DNA is TGCGCCAGCAGCCACCAACCCGGGACTAACAATGAGCAGTTCTTC. Translation gives CASSHQPGTNNEQFF.

This chain links TRBV27 with TRBJ1-1, with 7 bases that match TRBD1. The CDR3 spans 15 residues. In germline, CDR1 is MNHEY, CDR2 SMNVEV (reference sequence). The junction had 6 bases not matched to a gene; V was cut back by 4 bases and J by 1 base. The CDR3 loop is CASSSPRQGNTEAFF. The CDR3 DNA is TGTGCCAGCAGTTCCCCCAGACAGGGGAACACTGAAGCTTTCTTT.

This chain connects TRBV7-9 to TRBJ2-1, with TRBD1 matching 11 bases. CDR3 size: 15 residues. The ends lost 1 base at V and 6 bases at J; junction bases unmatched: 2. Germline CDR1 and CDR2: SEHNR and FQNEAQ (reference sequence). Here the CDR3 DNA reads TGTGCCAGCAGCTTAGGGACAGGGGGCAGCAATGAGCAGTTCTTC. This translates into CASSLGTGGSNEQFF.

For this clone: This CDR3 is also generated by other DNA sequences in the sample. V usage is TRBV19 and J usage is TRBJ2-7, with 10 bases lining up with TRBD1. Germline V gene sequence: CDR1 LNHDA, CDR2 SQIVND (reference sequence). V shed 5 bases and J 1 base; nucleotides not matched to a gene: 5. The CDR3 runs to 15 residues. The CDR3 spells CASSPRDRGSYEQYF. CDR3 DNA sequence: TGTGCCAGTAGTCCCCGGGACAGGGGTTCCTACGAGCAGTACTTC.

This sequence joins TRBV7-6 and TRBJ2-5; D is unresolved. Trimming took 0 bases from V and 5 from J, leaving 4 bases between them. The CDR3 spans 12 residues. Per the germline V gene, CDR1 is SGHVS and CDR2 is FNYEAQ. The CDR3 region is CASSLARETQYF. The CDR3 DNA reads TGTGCCAGCAGCTTAGCGCGGGAGACCCAGTACTTC.

This clone was counted a few times. The chain combines TRBV7-6 with TRBJ2-6; D unclear. The V gene lost 5 bases and the J gene lost 0 bases, with 5 bases spanning the gap. Germline V gives CDR1 SGHVS, CDR2 FNYEAQ. The CDR3 runs 14 residues. CDR3 in amino acids: CASSHLSGANVLTF. In DNA, the CDR3 is TGTGCCAGCAGCCACCTCTCTGGGGCCAACGTCCTGACTTTC.

Relative to its sample, this clone is medium-sized. The chain has TRBV7-9 and TRBJ2-3; TRBD2 agrees at 9 bases. Germline trimming cut 5 bases from V and 6 bases from J; bases unmatched to any gene: 9. The CDR3 runs 15 residues. Germline V CDR1 and CDR2: SEHNR, FQNEAQ (reference sequence). In DNA form, the CDR3 reads TGTGCCAGCAGCACCTCAGCGGGGGGCAAGGATACGCAGTATTTT. Translating it yields CASSTSAGGKDTQYF.

The chain carries TRBV14 and TRBJ2-7; 9 positions match TRBD1. There are 15 residues in the CDR3. V lost 2 bases to trimming and J lost 2 bases; unmatched junction nucleotides: 4. The germline CDR1 and CDR2 sequences are SGHDN and FVKESK. DNA of the CDR3: TGTGCCAGCAGCCAAAACCGGGACAGGGCCTACGAGCAGTACTTC. Its translation: CASSQNRDRAYEQYF.

There are a few counts of this clone. The chain combines TRBV7-8 with TRBJ2-7; 8 bases agree with TRBD1. Trimming removed 5 bases from V and 3 bases from J; junction bases left unmatched: 9. The CDR3 totals 15 residues. Germline lookup yields CDR1 SGHVS and CDR2 FQNEAQ. The CDR3 region is CASSPGTGGYYEQYF. In DNA form, the CDR3 reads TGTGCCAGCAGCCCGGGGACAGGCGGGTACTACGAGCAGTACTTC.

The chain is built from TRBV6-5 and TRBJ2-3; possibly TRBD1 or TRBD2 for D (5 bases each). CDR1 is MNHEY, CDR2 SVGAGI, per germline. The CDR3 runs 16 residues. Trimming pared 0 bases from V and 0 bases from J, leaving 10 bases between. The CDR3 DNA is TGTGCCAGCAGTTACTCGGGACCGTTTAGCACAGATACGCAGTATTTT. Protein sequence: CASSYSGPFSTDTQYF.

The chain is built from TRBV27 and TRBJ1-2, with TRBD1 as a possible D gene (5 bases). V was trimmed by 5 bases and J by 4 bases, leaving 17 bases between them. The germline V gene encodes CDR1 MNHEY and CDR2 SMNVEV (reference sequence). This CDR3 region has 15 residues. The CDR3 DNA sequence: TGTGCCAGCAGTCCTGCGGGGGGAAGTTTCTATGGCTACACCTTC. It translates to CASSPAGGSFYGYTF.

This chain uses TRBV27 with TRBJ1-1; D not resolved. This CDR3 is built from 15 residues. Trimming left V 3 bases short and J 0 bases short, with 11 bases between. Germline CDR1 reads MNHEY; CDR2 reads SMNVEV (reference sequence). The CDR3 loop is CASSLSQTVNTEAFF. The CDR3 DNA reads TGTGCCAGCAGTTTGTCACAAACGGTGAACACTGAAGCTTTCTTT.

J is TRBJ2-7 and V is TRBV27; 9 bases are shared with TRBD1. Germline CDR1 is MNHEY and CDR2 is SMNVEV (reference sequence). V was clipped by 2 bases and J by 6 bases; unmatched bases: 8. This CDR3 has 15 residues. The CDR3 protein is CASSLELGQGVEQYF. DNA of the CDR3: TGTGCCAGCAGTTTAGAGTTGGGACAGGGTGTCGAGCAGTACTTC.

The rearrangement uses TRBV27 and TRBJ2-7, with 10 bases that match TRBD2. Trimming cost V 5 bases and J 4 bases; bases outside gene matches: 11. Germline loops: CDR1 MNHEY, CDR2 SMNVEV (reference sequence). The CDR3 is 16 residues long. CDR3 nucleotide sequence: TGTGCCAGCAGTCCACTCCTAGCGGGGGCCTTATACGAGCAGTACTTC. Its protein product is CASSPLLAGALYEQYF.

The V and J genes are TRBV2 and TRBJ2-3, with D possibly matching TRBD2 (5 bases). Trimming removed 7 bases from V and 0 bases from J, with 14 bases in between. This CDR3 is built from 15 residues. Looked up from germline, CDR1 is SNHLY and CDR2 is FYNNEI. CDR3 in DNA: TGTGCCAGCAAACCTGGATGGACTAGCACAGATACGCAGTATTTT. Translated, it gives CASKPGWTSTDTQYF.

This clone was seen once. The chain carries TRBV2 and TRBJ2-5, with 7 bases identical to TRBD1. Germline-derived CDR1 and CDR2 are SNHLY and FYNNEI. The length of the CDR3 is 14 residues. J gave up 1 base and V 6 bases, and 5 bases lay outside the gene matches. The CDR3 bases are TGTGCCAGCAGCCCGGGACAGATCCAAGAGACCCAGTACTTC. This translates into CASSPGQIQETQYF. Together with reference TRBV2 and TRBJ2-5, the CDR3 gives the full variable domain: EPEVTQTPSHQVTQMGQEVILRCVPISNHLYFYWYRQILGQKVEFLVSFYNNEISEKSEIFDDQFSVERPDGSNFTLKIRSTKLEDSAMYFCASSPGQIQETQYFGPGTRLLVL.

The J gene is TRBJ2-5, the V gene TRBV5-7; D is undetermined. TRBV5-7 is an ORF, and what it does is uncertain. V lost 0 bases and J lost 5, with 11 bases in between. The CDR3 spans 14 residues. In nucleotides, the CDR3 is TGTGCCAGCAGCTTGGAACCCCGGAAGGAGACCCAGTACTTC. Its protein is CASSLEPRKETQYF.

This clone has a handful of counts. The chain employs TRBV29-1 and TRBJ2-5; a weak D match, TRBD1 (7 bases). V lost 4 bases, J lost 5 bases, and 17 bases lay in between. Germline values: CDR1 SQVTM, CDR2 ANQGSEA. The CDR3 consists of 14 residues. CDR3 in amino acids: CSVVEAGGSETQYF. The CDR3 DNA follows: TGCAGCGTTGTAGAGGCAGGGGGGTCGGAGACCCAGTACTTC.

This clone occurred once. The V and J genes are TRBV2 and TRBJ2-3; 9 positions match TRBD2. This CDR3 spans 15 amino acids. CDR1 SNHLY and CDR2 FYNNEI come from the germline V gene. J was trimmed by 2 bases and V by 6 bases; bases with no gene match: 6. The CDR3 region has the DNA TGTGCCAGCAGGGCGACTAGCGGCATCACAGATACGCAGTATTTT. It is translated as CASRATSGITDTQYF.

This sequence joins TRBV6-6 and TRBJ2-7; 9 nucleotides align to TRBD1. CDR1 is MNHNY and CDR2 is SVGAGI in the germline V gene (reference sequence). This CDR3 spans 14 amino acids. Trimming removed 2 bases from V and 5 bases from J; junction bases left unmatched: 4. CDR3 residues: CASSYGTGYNEQYF. CDR3 in DNA: TGTGCCAGCAGTTACGGGACAGGGTACAACGAGCAGTACTTC.